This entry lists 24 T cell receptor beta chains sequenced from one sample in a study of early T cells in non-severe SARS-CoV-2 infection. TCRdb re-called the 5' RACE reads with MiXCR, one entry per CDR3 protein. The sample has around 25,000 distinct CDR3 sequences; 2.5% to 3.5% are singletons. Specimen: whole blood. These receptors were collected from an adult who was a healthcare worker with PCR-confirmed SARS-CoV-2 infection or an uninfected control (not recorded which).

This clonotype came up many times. CDR3 protein: CASSLAGPITEAFF. CDR3 in DNA: TGTGCCAGCAGCTTGGCCGGGCCTATCACTGAAGCTTTCTTT. The genes are TRBV5-8 and TRBJ1-1; D uncertain. The CDR3 length is 14 residues. The V end was cut by 0 bases, the J end by 4 bases, with 10 bases between. CDR1 SGHTS and CDR2 YDEGEE come from the germline V gene.

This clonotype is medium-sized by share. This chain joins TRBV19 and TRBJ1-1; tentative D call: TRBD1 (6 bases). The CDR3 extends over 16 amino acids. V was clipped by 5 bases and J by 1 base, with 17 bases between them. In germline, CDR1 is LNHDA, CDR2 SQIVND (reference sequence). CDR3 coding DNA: TGTGCCAGTAGTGCTATAAGGGGGAGAGGGAACACTGAAGCTTTCTTT. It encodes CASSAIRGRGNTEAFF.

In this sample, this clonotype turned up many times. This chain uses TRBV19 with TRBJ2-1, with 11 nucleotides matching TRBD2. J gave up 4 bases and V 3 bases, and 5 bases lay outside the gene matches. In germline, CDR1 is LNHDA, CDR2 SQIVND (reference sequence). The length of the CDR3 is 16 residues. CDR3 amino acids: CASSMELAGVYNEQFF. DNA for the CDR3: TGTGCCAGTAGTATGGAACTAGCGGGGGTTTACAATGAGCAGTTCTTC. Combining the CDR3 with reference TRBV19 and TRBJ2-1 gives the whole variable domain DGGITQSPKYLFRKEGQNVTLSCEQNLNHDAMYWYRQDPGQGLRLIYYSQIVNDFQKGDIAEGYSVSREKKESFPLTVTSAQKNPTAFYLCASSMELAGVYNEQFFGPGTRLTVL.

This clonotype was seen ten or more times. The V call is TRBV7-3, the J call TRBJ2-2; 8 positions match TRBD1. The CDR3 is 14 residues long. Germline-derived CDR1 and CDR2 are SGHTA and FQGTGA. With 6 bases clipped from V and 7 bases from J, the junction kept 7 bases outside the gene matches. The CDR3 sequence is CASRPAGGNGELFF. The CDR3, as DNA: TGTGCCAGCAGGCCGGCAGGGGGCAACGGGGAGCTGTTTTTT. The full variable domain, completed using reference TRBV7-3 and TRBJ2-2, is GAGVSQTPSNKVTEKGKYVELRCDPISGHTALYWYRQSLGQGPEFLIYFQGTGAADDSGLPNDRFFAVRPEGSVSTLKIQRTERGDSAVYLCASRPAGGNGELFFGEGSRLTVL.

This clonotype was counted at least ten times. CDR3 residues: CSALWDGGPYNEQFF. The CDR3 DNA reads TGCAGTGCTCTCTGGGACGGGGGCCCTTACAATGAGCAGTTCTTC. J is TRBJ2-1 and V is TRBV20-1; either TRBD1 or TRBD2 may fit D (6 bases each). Germline CDR1 reads DFQATT; CDR2 reads SNEGSKA (reference sequence). CDR3 length: 15 amino acids. Trimming took 5 bases from V and 4 from J, leaving 18 bases between them.

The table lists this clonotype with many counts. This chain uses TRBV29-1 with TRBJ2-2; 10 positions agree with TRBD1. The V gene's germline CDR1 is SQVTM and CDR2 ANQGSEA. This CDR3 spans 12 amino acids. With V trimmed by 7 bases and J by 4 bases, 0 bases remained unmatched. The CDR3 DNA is TGCAGCGGGACAGGGGGCACCGGGGAGCTGTTTTTT. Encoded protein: CSGTGGTGELFF.

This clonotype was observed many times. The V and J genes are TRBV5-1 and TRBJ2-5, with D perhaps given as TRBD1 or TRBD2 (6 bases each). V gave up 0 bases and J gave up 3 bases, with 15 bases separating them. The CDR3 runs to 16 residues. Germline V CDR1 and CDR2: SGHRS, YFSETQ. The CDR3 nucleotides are TGCGCCAGCAGCTTGGACATCGGGGGCCCGAAAGAGACCCAGTACTTC. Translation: CASSLDIGGPKETQYF.

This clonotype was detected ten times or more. The CDR3 DNA reads TGCAGTGCTATCCACCGGAGGGGGTGGGGACAAGAGACCCAGTACTTC. This codes for CSAIHRRGWGQETQYF. The chain is built from TRBV20-1 and TRBJ2-5; D may be TRBD1 or TRBD2 (6 bases each). V dropped 4 bases and J dropped 2 bases, with 20 bases sitting between them. This CDR3 contains 16 residues. CDR1 is DFQATT and CDR2 is SNEGSKA in the germline V gene (reference sequence).

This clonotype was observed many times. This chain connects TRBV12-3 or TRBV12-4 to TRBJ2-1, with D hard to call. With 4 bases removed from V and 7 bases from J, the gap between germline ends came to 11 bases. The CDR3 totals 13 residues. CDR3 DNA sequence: TGTGCCAGCAGTTCGACCGCCCGAAATGAGCAGTTCTTC. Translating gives CASSSTARNEQFF.

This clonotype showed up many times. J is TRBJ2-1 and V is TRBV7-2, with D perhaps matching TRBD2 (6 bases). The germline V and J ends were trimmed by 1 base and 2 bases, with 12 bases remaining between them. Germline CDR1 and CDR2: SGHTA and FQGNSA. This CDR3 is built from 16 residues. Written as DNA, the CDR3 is TGTGCCAGCAGCTTAGGTAGCGGACGCCCCTACAATGAGCAGTTCTTC. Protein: CASSLGSGRPYNEQFF.

The CDR3 is CASSLGTSGYTGELFF. The CDR3 DNA reads as TGTGCCAGCAGCCTCGGGACTAGCGGATACACCGGGGAGCTGTTTTTT. V is TRBV12-3 or TRBV12-4 and J is TRBJ2-2; the match to TRBD2 covers 11 bases. The CDR3 runs to 16 residues. The ends lost 6 bases at V and 3 bases at J; junction bases unmatched: 6.

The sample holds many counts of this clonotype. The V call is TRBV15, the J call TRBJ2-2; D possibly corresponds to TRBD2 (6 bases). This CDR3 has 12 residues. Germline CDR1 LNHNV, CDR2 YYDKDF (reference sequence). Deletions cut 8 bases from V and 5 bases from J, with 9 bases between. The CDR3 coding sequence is TGTGCCACCGGGGGGACGACCGGGGAGCTGTTTTTT. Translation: CATGGTTGELFF. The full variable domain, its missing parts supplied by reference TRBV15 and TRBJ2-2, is DAMVIQNPRYQVTQFGKPVTLSCSQTLNHNVMYWYQQKSSQAPKLLFHYYDKDFNNEADTPDNFQSRRPNTSFCFLDIRSPGLGDTAMYLCATGGTTGELFFGEGSRLTVL.

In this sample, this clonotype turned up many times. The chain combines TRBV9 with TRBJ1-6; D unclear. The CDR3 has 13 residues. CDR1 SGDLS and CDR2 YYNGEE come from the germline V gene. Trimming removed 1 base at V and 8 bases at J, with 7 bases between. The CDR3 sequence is CASSVQDDSPLHF. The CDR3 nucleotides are TGTGCCAGCAGCGTACAGGACGATTCACCCCTCCACTTT.

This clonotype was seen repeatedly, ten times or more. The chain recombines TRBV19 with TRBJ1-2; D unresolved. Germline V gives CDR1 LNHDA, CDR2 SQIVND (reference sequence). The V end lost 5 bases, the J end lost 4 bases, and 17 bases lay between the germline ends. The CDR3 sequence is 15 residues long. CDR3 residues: CASSAPPEGAYGYTF. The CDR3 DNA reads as TGTGCCAGTAGTGCCCCTCCAGAGGGCGCCTATGGCTACACCTTC. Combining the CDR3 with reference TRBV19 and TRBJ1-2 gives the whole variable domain DGGITQSPKYLFRKEGQNVTLSCEQNLNHDAMYWYRQDPGQGLRLIYYSQIVNDFQKGDIAEGYSVSREKKESFPLTVTSAQKNPTAFYLCASSAPPEGAYGYTFGSGTRLTVV.

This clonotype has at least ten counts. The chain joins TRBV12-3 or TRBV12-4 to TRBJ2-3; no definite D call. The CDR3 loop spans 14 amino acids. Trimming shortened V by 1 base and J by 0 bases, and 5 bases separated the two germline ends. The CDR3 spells CASSLVYSTDTQYF. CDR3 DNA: TGTGCCAGCAGTTTAGTGTACAGCACAGATACGCAGTATTTT.

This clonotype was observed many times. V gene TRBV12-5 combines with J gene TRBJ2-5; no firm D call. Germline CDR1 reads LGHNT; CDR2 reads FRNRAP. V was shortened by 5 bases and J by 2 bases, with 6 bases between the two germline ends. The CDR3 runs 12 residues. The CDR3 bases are TGTGCTAGTGGTCATATGCAAGAGACCCAGTACTTC. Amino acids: CASGHMQETQYF.

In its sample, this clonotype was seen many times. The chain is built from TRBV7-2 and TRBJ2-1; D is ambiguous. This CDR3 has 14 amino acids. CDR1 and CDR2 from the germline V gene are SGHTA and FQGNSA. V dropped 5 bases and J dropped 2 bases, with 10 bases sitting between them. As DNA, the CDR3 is TGTGCCAGCAGCCCCCTGTACACCTACAATGAGCAGTTCTTC. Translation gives CASSPLYTYNEQFF.

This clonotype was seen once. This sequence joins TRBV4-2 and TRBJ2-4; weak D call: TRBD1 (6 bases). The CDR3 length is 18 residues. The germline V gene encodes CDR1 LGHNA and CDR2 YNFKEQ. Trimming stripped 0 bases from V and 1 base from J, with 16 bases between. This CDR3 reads CASSQDGTNVGAKNIQYF. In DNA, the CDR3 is TGTGCCAGCAGCCAAGATGGGACAAATGTAGGGGCCAAAAACATTCAGTACTTC.

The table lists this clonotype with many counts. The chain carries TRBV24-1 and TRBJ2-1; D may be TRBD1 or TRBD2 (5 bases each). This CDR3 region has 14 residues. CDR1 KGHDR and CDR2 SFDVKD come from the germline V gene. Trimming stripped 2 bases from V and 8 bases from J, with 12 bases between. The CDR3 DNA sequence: TGTGCCACCAGTGATTGGAGGAAAGGGGATGAGCAGTTCTTC. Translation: CATSDWRKGDEQFF.

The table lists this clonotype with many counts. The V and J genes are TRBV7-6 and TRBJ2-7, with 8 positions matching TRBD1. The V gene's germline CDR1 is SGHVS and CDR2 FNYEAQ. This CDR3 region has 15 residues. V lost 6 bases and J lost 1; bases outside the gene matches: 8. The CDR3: CASSLAQGASYEQYV. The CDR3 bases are TGTGCCAGCAGTCTTGCTCAGGGGGCTTCCTACGAGCAGTACGTC.

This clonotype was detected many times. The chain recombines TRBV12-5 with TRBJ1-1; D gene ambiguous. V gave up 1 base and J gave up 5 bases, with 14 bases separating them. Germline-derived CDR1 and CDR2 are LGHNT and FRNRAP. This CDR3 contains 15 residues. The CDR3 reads CASGLDSGLWTEAFF. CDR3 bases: TGTGCTAGTGGTTTGGATTCTGGGTTATGGACTGAAGCTTTCTTT.

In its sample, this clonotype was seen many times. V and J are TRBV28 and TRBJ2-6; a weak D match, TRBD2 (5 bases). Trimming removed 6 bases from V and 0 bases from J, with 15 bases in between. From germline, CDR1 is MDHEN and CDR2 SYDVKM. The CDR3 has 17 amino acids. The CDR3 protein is CASSSPRTVSGANVLTF. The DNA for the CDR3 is TGTGCCAGCAGCTCCCCCCGGACTGTCTCTGGGGCCAACGTCCTGACTTTC.

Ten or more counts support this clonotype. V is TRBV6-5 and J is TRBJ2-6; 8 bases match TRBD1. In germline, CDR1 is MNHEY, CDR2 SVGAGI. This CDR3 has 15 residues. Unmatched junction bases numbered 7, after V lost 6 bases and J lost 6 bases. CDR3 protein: CASRFGQGKANVLTF. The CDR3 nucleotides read TGTGCCAGCAGATTCGGACAGGGAAAGGCCAACGTCCTGACTTTC.

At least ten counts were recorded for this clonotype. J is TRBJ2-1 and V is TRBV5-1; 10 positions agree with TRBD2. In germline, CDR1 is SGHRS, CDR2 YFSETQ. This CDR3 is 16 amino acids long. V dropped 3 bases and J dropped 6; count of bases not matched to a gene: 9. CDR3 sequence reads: CASSSNSGGLINEQFF. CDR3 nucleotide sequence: TGCGCCAGCAGCTCGAATAGCGGGGGGTTAATCAATGAGCAGTTCTTC.